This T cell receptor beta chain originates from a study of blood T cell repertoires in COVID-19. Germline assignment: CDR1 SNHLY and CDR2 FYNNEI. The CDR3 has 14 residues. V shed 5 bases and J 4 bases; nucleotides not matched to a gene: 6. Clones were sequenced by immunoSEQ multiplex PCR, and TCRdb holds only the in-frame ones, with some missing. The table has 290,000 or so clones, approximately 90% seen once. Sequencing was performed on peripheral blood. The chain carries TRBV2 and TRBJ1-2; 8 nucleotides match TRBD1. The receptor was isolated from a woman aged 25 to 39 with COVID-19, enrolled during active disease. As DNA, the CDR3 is TGTGCCAGCAGTTTCCAGGGGGCTCTCTATGGCTACACCTTC. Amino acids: CASSFQGALYGYTF.